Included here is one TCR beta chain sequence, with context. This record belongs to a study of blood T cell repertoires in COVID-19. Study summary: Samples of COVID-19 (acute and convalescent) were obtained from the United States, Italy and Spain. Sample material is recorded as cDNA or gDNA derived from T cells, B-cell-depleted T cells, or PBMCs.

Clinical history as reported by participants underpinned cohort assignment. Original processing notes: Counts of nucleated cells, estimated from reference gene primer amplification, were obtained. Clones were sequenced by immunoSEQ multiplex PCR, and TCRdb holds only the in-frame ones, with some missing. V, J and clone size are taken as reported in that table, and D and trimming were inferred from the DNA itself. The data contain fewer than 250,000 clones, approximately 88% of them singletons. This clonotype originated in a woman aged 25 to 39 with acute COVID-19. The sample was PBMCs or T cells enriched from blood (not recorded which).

The CDR3 is CASSDRDETQYF. CDR3 DNA sequence: TGTGCCAGCAGTGACAGGGATGAGACCCAGTACTTC. V usage is TRBV2 and J usage is TRBJ2-5; tentative D call: TRBD1 (5 bases). The CDR3 spans 12 residues. Looked up from germline, CDR1 is SNHLY and CDR2 is FYNNEI. Trimming removed 3 bases from V and 5 bases from J, with 7 bases in between.